The 26 T cell receptor beta chains given below trace back to one sample, sequenced in a study of T cells in Graves' hyperthyroidism and ophthalmopathy. Amplification yielded TCR beta CDR3 regions, with RNA transcripts as the source. The study used the HTBI primer set for a first-round RT-PCR of the TCR CDR3. One entry per CDR3 protein results from TCRdb running MiXCR on the multiplex PCR reads. The sample includes fewer than 500,000 distinct CDR3 sequences, about 14% of them seen just once. Sample: blood. The receptors originated from a woman in her twenties or thirties with Graves' ophthalmopathy.

This clonotype was detected ten times or more. V is TRBV5-6 and J is TRBJ1-1, with 9 positions matching TRBD1. CDR3 length equals 18 residues. After removal of 4 bases from V and 6 bases from J, the junction contained 19 bases not matched to a gene. CDR1 is SGHDT and CDR2 is YYEEEE in the germline V gene. CDR3 in amino acids: CASSGDRAALFTHAEAFF. CDR3 DNA: TGTGCCAGCAGCGGGGACAGGGCCGCTTTATTTACCCATGCTGAAGCTTTCTTT.

This clonotype was seen a few times. The V and J genes are TRBV19 and TRBJ2-5, with 8 positions matching TRBD2. J gave up 5 bases and V 5 bases, and 7 bases lay outside the gene matches. The germline V gene has CDR1 LNHDA and CDR2 SQIVND (reference sequence). This CDR3 is 14 amino acids long. The CDR3 protein is CASSVDRGGETQYF. DNA for the CDR3: TGTGCCAGTAGTGTCGATCGCGGGGGGGAGACCCAGTACTTC.

This clonotype appeared a few times. The chain carries TRBV28 and TRBJ1-6; possibly TRBD1 for D (5 bases). Per the germline V gene, CDR1 is MDHEN and CDR2 is SYDVKM. The CDR3 runs 17 residues. The V gene lost 2 bases and the J gene lost 6 bases, with 17 bases spanning the gap. The CDR3 DNA follows: TGTGCCAGCAGTTTAACCGCTGGGGGGACCCTTAATTCACCCCTCCACTTT. It codes for CASSLTAGGTLNSPLHF.

This clonotype occurred many times. The chain links TRBV11-2 to TRBJ2-2; D is possibly TRBD2 (6 bases). The V end was cut by 4 bases, the J end by 8 bases, with 8 bases between. CDR3 size: 12 residues. Germline V CDR1 and CDR2: SGHAT, FQNNGV. The CDR3 nucleotides read TGTGCCAGCAGCTGGCGGGATGGGGAGCTGTTTTTT. It encodes CASSWRDGELFF.

This clonotype was counted ten times or more. This rearrangement joins TRBV15 to TRBJ1-5; unclear D gene. In germline, CDR1 is LNHNV, CDR2 YYDKDF (reference sequence). Trimming left V 0 bases short and J 1 base short, with 4 bases between. The CDR3 spans 14 residues. The CDR3 bases are TGTGCCACCAGCAGAGATCGCAGCAATCAGCCCCAGCATTTT. Protein: CATSRDRSNQPQHF.

This clonotype was seen ten or more times. This rearrangement joins TRBV7-2 to TRBJ2-1, with D unclear. The V and J ends lost 8 bases and 4 bases respectively, with 18 bases between them. CDR1 and CDR2 (germline): SGHTA, FQGNSA. This CDR3 has 15 residues. The CDR3 region is CASALGWGSYNEQFF. CDR3 nucleotide sequence: TGTGCCAGCGCGCTCGGGTGGGGATCGTACAATGAGCAGTTCTTC.

This clonotype appeared many times. The rearrangement links TRBV20-1 to TRBJ1-5, with D unclear. The V gene lost 5 bases and the J gene lost 4 bases, with 27 bases spanning the gap. CDR1 is DFQATT and CDR2 is SNEGSKA in the germline V gene (reference sequence). The CDR3 is 18 residues long. In nucleotides, the CDR3 is TGCAGTGCTCGAATAAGTGGCGGAAGGTTTATCACGAATCAGCCCCAGCATTTT. It yields the protein CSARISGGRFITNQPQHF.

This clonotype was detected ten times or more. The CDR3 is CASSEVRVYTEAFF. CDR3 DNA sequence: TGTGCCAGCAGTGAGGTCAGGGTGTACACTGAAGCTTTCTTT. The chain is built from TRBV12-3 or TRBV12-4 and TRBJ1-1, with D perhaps matching TRBD1 (5 bases). Trimming removed 5 bases at V and 3 bases at J, with 13 bases between. The CDR3 contains 14 residues.

Comment on this clonotype: Given a much more abundant clone one base away, this may be a read error. The chain joins TRBV6-2 or TRBV6-3 to TRBJ2-1; D gene uncertain. This CDR3 region has 13 residues. Per the germline V gene, CDR1 is MNHEY and CDR2 is SVGEGT. This CDR3 is CAGSSPRWDEQFF. DNA of the CDR3: TGTGCCGGCAGTTCGCCACGGTGGGATGAGCAGTTCTTC.

This clonotype came up many times. The chain carries TRBV18 and TRBJ2-7; no definite D call. Trimming left V 1 base short and J 2 bases short, with 12 bases between. This CDR3 comprises 15 residues. The germline gives CDR1 KGHSH, CDR2 LQKENI. CDR3 sequence: CASSPRTGSPYEQYF. The CDR3 DNA reads as TGTGCCAGCTCACCACGGACGGGCTCCCCCTACGAGCAGTACTTC.

This clonotype was counted many times. The chain couples TRBV30 to TRBJ1-4; tentative D call: TRBD1 (5 bases). Germline CDR1 and CDR2: GTSNPN and SVGIG (reference sequence). V was trimmed by 6 bases and J by 8 bases, leaving 19 bases between them. CDR3 length: 14 amino acids. Written as DNA, the CDR3 is TGTGCCTGCCCAAAAAGGGGACTGCGGGAAAAACTGTTTTTT. Its translation is CACPKRGLREKLFF.

CDR3 DNA: TGTGCCAGCTCCGACGCCCGAGGAATGGGAGGTGAAAAACTGTTTTTT. Its translation is CASSDARGMGGEKLFF. This rearrangement joins TRBV18 to TRBJ1-4; D remains unclear. The CDR3 consists of 16 residues. With 6 bases removed from V and 7 bases from J, the gap between germline ends came to 21 bases. In germline, CDR1 is KGHSH, CDR2 LQKENI.

This clonotype has a handful of counts. The chain recombines TRBV12-3 or TRBV12-4 with TRBJ2-1; TRBD2 matches at 10 bases. The CDR3 runs to 15 residues. V lost 8 bases to trimming and J lost 12 bases; unmatched junction nucleotides: 16. CDR3 DNA sequence: TGTGCCAGCGGGGAAGCGGGGGGGCCTTCCGAGTTGCAGTTCTTC. Translating it yields CASGEAGGPSELQFF.

This clonotype has at least ten counts. CDR3 protein: CASSTNRVPRNGEQYF. The CDR3 nucleotides read TGCGCCAGCAGCACAAACAGGGTCCCGAGGAATGGCGAGCAGTACTTC. The chain joins TRBV5-1 to TRBJ2-7, with a weak D call TRBD1 (6 bases). This CDR3 spans 16 amino acids. Per germline, CDR1 SGHRS and CDR2 YFSETQ. Trimming shortened V by 4 bases and J by 6 bases, and 23 bases separated the two germline ends.

The chain recombines TRBV24-1 with TRBJ1-2; 7 bases align to TRBD1. Germline lookup yields CDR1 KGHDR and CDR2 SFDVKD. The CDR3 length is 16 residues. J was trimmed by 5 bases and V by 2 bases; bases with no gene match: 10. The CDR3 coding sequence is TGTGCCACCAGTGATTCGACTCGGGACAGTGAATATGGCTACACCTTC. Amino acids: CATSDSTRDSEYGYTF.

This clonotype has just a few counts. J is TRBJ2-2 and V is TRBV20-1; D ambiguous. CDR1 is DFQATT and CDR2 is SNEGSKA in the germline V gene (reference sequence). This CDR3 comprises 16 residues. Between the trimmed V and J ends, which lost 1 base and 6 bases, there was a span of 18 bases. The CDR3 region has the DNA TGCAGTGCTAGAGCGTTTGGGGATGTCAACGCCGGGGAGCTGTTTTTT. It encodes CSARAFGDVNAGELFF.

This clonotype was found many times. The V call is TRBV7-9, the J call TRBJ2-6, with TRBD2 as a possible D gene (6 bases). Germline loops: CDR1 SEHNR, CDR2 FQNEAQ (reference sequence). V dropped 5 bases and J dropped 2 bases, with 16 bases sitting between them. The CDR3 covers 17 residues. CDR3 DNA: TGTGCCAGCAGCGCACCGGCCTGGGGGGCTGGGGCCAACGTCCTGACTTTC. Translated, it gives CASSAPAWGAGANVLTF.

This chain joins TRBV9 and TRBJ2-5; no firm D call. With 2 bases removed from V and 2 bases from J, the gap between germline ends came to 10 bases. This CDR3 has 14 residues. Germline assignment: CDR1 SGDLS and CDR2 YYNGEE. Here the CDR3 DNA reads TGTGCCAGCAGCGTCGGGCCAGAACAAGAGACCCAGTACTTC. It yields the protein CASSVGPEQETQYF.

There are many counts of this clonotype. V and J are TRBV20-1 and TRBJ1-1, with 7 bases that match TRBD1. The V segment lost 0 bases and the J segment 1 base; nucleotides outside the gene matches: 5. The CDR3 length is 15 residues. The germline V gene has CDR1 DFQATT and CDR2 SNEGSKA (reference sequence). The CDR3 DNA follows: TGCAGTGCTAGAGAACCGGGACAGAGGAACACTGAAGCTTTCTTT. This sequence encodes CSAREPGQRNTEAFF.

This clonotype was observed a few times. The V and J genes are TRBV5-8 and TRBJ2-1; D is undetermined. Looked up from germline, CDR1 is SGHTS and CDR2 is YDEGEE. The CDR3 extends over 13 amino acids. The germline V and J ends were trimmed by 2 bases and 9 bases, with 12 bases remaining between them. CDR3 in amino acids: CASSFPLGGEQFF. CDR3 sequence (DNA): TGTGCCAGCAGCTTTCCACTTGGTGGTGAGCAGTTCTTC.

This clonotype has a count of ten or more. This sequence joins TRBV11-3 and TRBJ2-3; perhaps D is TRBD1 or TRBD2 (5 bases each). CDR1 and CDR2 (germline): SGHNT, YENEEA. The V end lost 0 bases, the J end lost 3 bases, and 16 bases lay between the germline ends. The CDR3 length is 17 residues. In nucleotides, the CDR3 is TGTGCCAGCAGCTTAGACCCGAAGGGGTGGGGGACAGATACGCAGTATTTT. Translated: CASSLDPKGWGTDTQYF. Full variable domain (rest looked up from reference TRBV11-3 and TRBJ2-3): EAGVVQSPRYKIIEKKQPVAFWCNPISGHNTLYWYLQNLGQGPELLIRYENEEAVDDSQLPKDRFSAERLKGVDSTLKIQPAELGDSAVYLCASSLDPKGWGTDTQYFGPGTRLTVL.

This clonotype was detected ten times or more. The V and J genes are TRBV20-1 and TRBJ2-1, with D uncertain. The CDR3 totals 11 residues. In germline, CDR1 is DFQATT, CDR2 SNEGSKA (reference sequence). The V end was cut by 6 bases, the J end by 9 bases, with 12 bases between. In DNA form, the CDR3 reads TGCAGTGCGAAAGAGGCCGCTGAGCAGTTCTTC. As protein: CSAKEAAEQFF.

Only one count was recorded for this clonotype. The chain employs TRBV11-1 and TRBJ1-1; D is undetermined. This CDR3 contains 12 residues. The V gene's germline CDR1 is SGHAT and CDR2 FQDESV (reference sequence). The germline V and J ends were trimmed by 5 bases and 6 bases, with 10 bases remaining between them. The CDR3 DNA sequence: TGTGCCAGCAGCCCAAGAAGCGCTGAAGCTTTCTTT. This sequence encodes CASSPRSAEAFF.

This clonotype was recorded many times. The rearrangement links TRBV5-1 to TRBJ1-1, with D perhaps TRBD1 (5 bases). The CDR3 is made up of 14 amino acids. The germline V gene has CDR1 SGHRS and CDR2 YFSETQ. Trimming took off 5 bases at V and 3 bases at J, with 14 bases between the two ends. The CDR3 loop is CASSQQEWYTEAFF. The DNA for the CDR3 is TGCGCCAGCAGTCAACAGGAATGGTACACTGAAGCTTTCTTT.

The gene calls are TRBV4-1 and TRBJ1-1; D unresolved. The V gene lost 1 base and the J gene lost 5 bases, with 5 bases spanning the gap. This CDR3 region has 12 residues. The germline V gene has CDR1 MGHRA and CDR2 YSYEKL. The CDR3 DNA follows: TGCGCCAGCAGCCAAGGAAGGACTGAAGCTTTCTTT. This translates into CASSQGRTEAFF.

This clonotype occurred many times. The V and J genes are TRBV7-2 and TRBJ2-7; D may be TRBD2 (6 bases). The germline CDR1 and CDR2 sequences are SGHTA and FQGNSA. The CDR3 covers 15 residues. Trimming removed 5 bases at V and 0 bases at J, with 14 bases between. The CDR3 DNA reads TGTGCCAGCAGCACCCTTGGGCGGGACTCCTACGAGCAGTACTTC. Its translation is CASSTLGRDSYEQYF. Full variable domain (remainder filled in from reference TRBV7-2 and TRBJ2-7): GAGVSQSPSNKVTEKGKDVELRCDPISGHTALYWYRQSLGQGLEFLIYFQGNSAPDKSGLPSDRFSAERTGGSVSTLTIQRTQQEDSAVYLCASSTLGRDSYEQYFGPGTRLTVT.